The clone carrying this T cell receptor (beta chain) came up once. This sample is drawn from a study of blood T cell repertoires in COVID-19. Study background: The United States, Italy and Spain supplied acute and convalescent COVID-19 samples. Sources were T cells, B-cell-depleted T cells, or PBMCs; the material itself was cDNA or gDNA.

Generated by immunoSEQ multiplex PCR, the TCRdb table keeps only in-frame clones and is missing some. This sample yields about 300,000 clones, of which approximately 89% are seen a single time; approximately 7% belongs to the top ten. The CDR3 loop spans 15 amino acids. Germline V lookup: CDR1 MDHEN, CDR2 SYDVKM. The V gene lost 6 bases and the J gene lost 3 bases, with 17 bases spanning the gap. Sequencing was performed on peripheral blood. This TCR came from a woman in her 30s who had recovered from COVID-19. The chain uses TRBV28 and TRBJ1-1; unclear D gene. The CDR3 here is CASRIGGIEDTEAFF. The CDR3 DNA reads TGTGCCAGCAGGATCGGAGGTATAGAGGACACTGAAGCTTTCTTT.